This T cell receptor beta chain was retrieved from a study of CD8+ T cells in alopecia areata. Once RNA had been extracted, it was reverse transcribed into cDNA to act as the sequencing template. Some clones are missing from TCRdb's copy, which holds only in-frame ones; the method was immunoSEQ multiplex PCR. Of 150,000 or so clones in the sample, around 47% are singletons; the top ten hold around 6.8%. This clone was found a few times. V gave up 5 bases and J gave up 4 bases, with 6 bases separating them. This CDR3 has 11 amino acids. Germline CDR1 SNHLY, CDR2 FYNNEI. The receptor comes from a human donor with alopecia areata. Sequenced input: CD4+ T cells sorted from blood. The gene calls are TRBV2 and TRBJ2-7, with D possibly being TRBD1 (5 bases). This chain's CDR3 is CASSQGYEQYF. CDR3 in DNA: TGTGCCAGCAGTCAGGGATACGAGCAGTACTTC.